This record covers a single T cell receptor (beta chain). The antigen is undetermined. This entry comes from a study of beta chain features in type 1 diabetes. At the level of the study: Patients were similar to healthy donors in age and gender (as well as in cell yields).

The sequenced template was cDNA made from the entire isolated RNA. Data came from immunoSEQ multiplex PCR; TCRdb stores just in-frame clones and leaves some out. The repertoire holds 400,000 to 500,000 clones, with about 15% as singletons. The study, taken as a whole, reports: Comparison showed that naive, central memory and Treg TCRB repertoires appeared more similar among patients than among healthy donors.

All of the sorted populations showed purity greater than 98%. The sample taken for sequencing was naive CD4+ T cells from blood. The clonotype was recovered from a man aged 25-45 years in good health.

The DNA of the CDR3 is TGTGCCAGCAGTTACTCTTTAGCGGCCAATGAGCAGTTCTTC. Translating it yields CASSYSLAANEQFF. The chain links TRBV6-6 to TRBJ2-1; perhaps TRBD2 as D (6 bases). This CDR3 is 14 amino acids long. The germline V gene encodes CDR1 MNHNY and CDR2 SVGAGI (reference sequence). V was cut by 0 bases and J by 6 bases, with 9 bases left in between.